The 19 T cell receptor beta chains below were found in one sample sequenced in a study of blood T cell repertoires in COVID-19. Using immunoSEQ multiplex PCR, the repertoire was profiled, and TCRdb retains in-frame clones only, with some absent. The sample contains about 170,000 clones, 80% to 90% of which appear only once. Sequencing was done on a sample of peripheral blood. Every receptor here comes from a woman over 75 with acute or convalescent COVID-19.

This clone was seen more than once but under ten times. V gene TRBV7-9 combines with J gene TRBJ1-2; 7 bases agree with TRBD1. Unmatched junction bases numbered 10, after V lost 3 bases and J lost 0 bases. The CDR3 loop spans 17 amino acids. CDR1 SEHNR and CDR2 FQNEAQ come from the germline V gene (reference sequence). DNA of the CDR3: TGTGCCAGCAGCTTGACAGGGCAACCTAATCCTAACTATGGCTACACCTTC. It yields the protein CASSLTGQPNPNYGYTF.

J is TRBJ2-5 and V is TRBV7-9; D is unresolved. This CDR3 has 13 amino acids. Germline V gene sequence: CDR1 SEHNR, CDR2 FQNEAQ (reference sequence). The V end lost 4 bases, the J end lost 4 bases, and 10 bases lay between the germline ends. CDR3 residues: CASSYPPGETQYF. CDR3 in DNA: TGTGCCAGCAGCTACCCCCCGGGAGAGACCCAGTACTTC.

The gene calls are TRBV7-2 and TRBJ2-5; the D is unclear. Germline CDR1 is SGHTA and CDR2 is FQGNSA. The CDR3 is 15 residues long. V shed 2 bases and J shed 1 base, with 11 bases lying between them. The CDR3 here is CASSLTVSPQETQYF. The DNA of the CDR3 is TGTGCCAGCAGCTTAACGGTTAGCCCCCAAGAGACCCAGTACTTC.

V usage is TRBV11-1 and J usage is TRBJ2-3; no clear D gene. This CDR3 has 14 residues. Germline CDR1 SGHAT, CDR2 FQDESV (reference sequence). Trimming shortened V by 3 bases and J by 1 base, and 8 bases separated the two germline ends. CDR3: CASSFEVGTDTQYF. Here the CDR3 DNA reads TGTGCCAGCAGCTTTGAAGTAGGCACAGATACGCAGTATTTT.

The chain is built from TRBV15 and TRBJ2-6, with TRBD1 matching over 7 bases. The germline V gene has CDR1 LNHNV and CDR2 YYDKDF (reference sequence). The CDR3 is 20 residues long. V trimming: 4 bases; J trimming: 3 bases; junction bases outside the gene matches: 18. The CDR3 loop reads CATSTQRQGTSSGGANVLTF. The DNA of the CDR3 is TGTGCCACCAGCACTCAGCGACAGGGAACCTCCTCTGGTGGGGCCAACGTCCTGACTTTC.

V gene TRBV30 combines with J gene TRBJ1-2; 8 bases fit TRBD1. CDR3 length: 15 amino acids. The germline V gene encodes CDR1 GTSNPN and CDR2 SVGIG (reference sequence). Trimming removed 1 base from V and 8 bases from J; junction bases left unmatched: 12. The CDR3 loop reads CAWSEEDRAVSGYTF. CDR3 in DNA: TGTGCCTGGAGTGAGGAGGACAGGGCGGTATCGGGCTACACCTTC.

This chain joins TRBV19 and TRBJ1-2; possibly TRBD1 for D (5 bases). The CDR3 has 13 residues. CDR1 LNHDA and CDR2 SQIVND come from the germline V gene (reference sequence). V was shortened by 1 base and J by 13 bases, with 16 bases between the two germline ends. This CDR3 reads CASSIGRGGTATF. CDR3 nucleotide sequence: TGTGCCAGTAGTATAGGTCGTGGAGGGACGGCCACCTTC.

This chain connects TRBV2 to TRBJ2-7, with 7 nucleotides matching TRBD1. Germline V gene lookup returns CDR1 SNHLY and CDR2 FYNNEI. Unmatched junction bases numbered 7, after V lost 6 bases and J lost 2 bases. CDR3 length equals 14 residues. CDR3 region: CASSYLGTAYEQYF. DNA for the CDR3: TGTGCCAGCAGCTACCTCGGGACAGCCTACGAGCAGTACTTC.

The chain employs TRBV6-6 and TRBJ2-7; 8 nucleotides match TRBD1. Unmatched junction bases numbered 7, after V lost 5 bases and J lost 1 base. Germline CDR1 and CDR2: MNHNY and SVGAGI (reference sequence). The CDR3 spans 15 residues. The CDR3 nucleotides read TGTGCCAGCAGTCCCGGACAGGGATATTCCTACGAGCAGTACTTC. Translated: CASSPGQGYSYEQYF.

The sample holds a few counts of this clone. The V gene is TRBV18, the J gene TRBJ2-5; a possible D gene is TRBD1 (7 bases). The CDR3 is 15 residues long. Germline assignment: CDR1 KGHSH and CDR2 LQKENI. The germline V and J ends were trimmed by 1 base and 5 bases, with 14 bases remaining between them. CDR3 residues: CASSPRQGGGETQYF. The CDR3 DNA follows: TGTGCCAGCTCACCACGACAGGGAGGTGGGGAGACCCAGTACTTC. The full variable domain, with the rest looked up from reference TRBV18 and TRBJ2-5, is NAGVMQNPRHLVRRRGQEARLRCSPMKGHSHVYWYRQLPEEGLKFMVYLQKENIIDESGMPKERFSAEFPKEGPSILRIQQVVRGDSAAYFCASSPRQGGGETQYFGPGTRLLVL.

This chain uses TRBV6-5 with TRBJ1-2; 9 positions agree with TRBD1. Germline V gives CDR1 MNHEY, CDR2 SVGAGI. V trimming: 6 bases; J trimming: 2 bases; junction bases outside the gene matches: 4. The CDR3 runs to 14 residues. This chain's CDR3 is CASSRGTGNYGYTF. CDR3 DNA sequence: TGTGCCAGCAGCCGAGGGACAGGGAACTATGGCTACACCTTC.

This clone showed up just a few times. The chain carries TRBV27 and TRBJ1-1; weak D call: TRBD1 (6 bases). Germline values: CDR1 MNHEY, CDR2 SMNVEV (reference sequence). CDR3 length: 15 amino acids. The V end was cut by 5 bases, the J end by 4 bases, with 17 bases between. As DNA, the CDR3 is TGTGCCAGCAGTCCAATACAGGGTTTCGGCACTGAAGCTTTCTTT. Residues: CASSPIQGFGTEAFF.

The chain couples TRBV27 to TRBJ1-2; no clear D. Trimming stripped 2 bases from V and 8 bases from J, with 12 bases between. The CDR3 runs 13 residues. The germline CDR1 and CDR2 sequences are MNHEY and SMNVEV (reference sequence). CDR3 in amino acids: CASSLGGTGGYTF. The CDR3 DNA sequence: TGTGCCAGCAGTTTAGGAGGCACGGGGGGCTACACCTTC.

The CDR3 is CASSDSGTGAYEQYF. The CDR3 DNA follows: TGTGCCAGCAGTGACTCCGGGACAGGGGCCTACGAGCAGTACTTC. V gene TRBV4-2 combines with J gene TRBJ2-7; 10 nucleotides agree with TRBD1. Germline-derived CDR1 and CDR2 are LGHNA and YNFKEQ. The CDR3 sequence is 15 residues long. V dropped 6 bases and J dropped 2; count of bases not matched to a gene: 7.

The chain links TRBV18 to TRBJ2-3, with 8 positions matching TRBD1. The CDR3 contains 15 residues. Germline V lookup: CDR1 KGHSH, CDR2 LQKENI. Trimming removed 2 bases from V and 2 bases from J; junction bases left unmatched: 3. CDR3 in DNA: TGTGCCAGCTCACCAATGACAGGGGACACAGATACGCAGTATTTT. Its protein product is CASSPMTGDTDTQYF.

The J gene is TRBJ1-1, the V gene TRBV30, with D possibly TRBD1 on 5 matching bases. This CDR3 is built from 13 residues. The ends were cut back, 3 bases at V and 0 bases at J, with 8 bases in the middle. CDR1 is GTSNPN, CDR2 SVGIG, per germline (reference sequence). The CDR3 DNA follows: TGTGCCTGGAGAAGGGGTCTGAACACTGAAGCTTTCTTT. As protein: CAWRRGLNTEAFF. The full variable domain, with the rest looked up from reference TRBV30 and TRBJ1-1, is SQTIHQWPATLVQPVGSPLSLECTVEGTSNPNLYWYRQAAGRGLQLLFYSVGIGQISSEVPQNLSASRPQDRQFILSSKKLLLSDSGFYLCAWRRGLNTEAFFGQGTRLTVV.

A single count supports this clone. The V and J genes are TRBV5-4 and TRBJ1-6; unclear D gene. The CDR3 extends over 13 amino acids. The ends were cut back, 1 base at V and 7 bases at J, with 6 bases in the middle. The germline V gene encodes CDR1 SGHNT and CDR2 YYREEE (reference sequence). The DNA of the CDR3 is TGTGCCAGCAGCTTGTCGGGAAATTCACCCCTCCACTTT. The encoded protein is CASSLSGNSPLHF.

The chain is built from TRBV19 and TRBJ2-3; 14 bases are shared with TRBD2. The CDR3 contains 19 residues. CDR1 LNHDA and CDR2 SQIVND come from the germline V gene (reference sequence). V lost 9 bases and J lost 2; bases outside the gene matches: 16. The CDR3 DNA follows: TGTGCCAGCTTATGGGGACTAGCGGGAGACGAAGGCCACACAGATACGCAGTATTTT. Protein: CASLWGLAGDEGHTDTQYF. Full variable domain (outside the CDR3, taken from reference TRBV19 and TRBJ2-3): DGGITQSPKYLFRKEGQNVTLSCEQNLNHDAMYWYRQDPGQGLRLIYYSQIVNDFQKGDIAEGYSVSREKKESFPLTVTSAQKNPTAFYLCASLWGLAGDEGHTDTQYFGPGTRLTVL.

This clone came up a few times. V gene TRBV29-1 combines with J gene TRBJ1-1; D is unclear. The CDR3 consists of 13 residues. With 0 bases removed from V and 4 bases from J, the gap between germline ends came to 9 bases. The germline gives CDR1 SQVTM, CDR2 ANQGSEA. CDR3 loop: CSVEDQGGTEAFF. The CDR3 DNA is TGCAGCGTTGAAGATCAAGGAGGCACTGAAGCTTTCTTT.